These 9 T cell receptor beta chains were sequenced from one sample in a study of vaccination effects on CD4 cells after COVID-19. Sequenced by immunoSEQ multiplex PCR; TCRdb stores in-frame clones only, minus some. The data contain approximately 57,000 clones, about 78% of them singletons. The culture ran for 10 days before CD4+ T cells were isolated. Two-dose vaccination with either BNT162b2 or mRNA-1273 was given to the participants. Antigen specificity for these receptors is unknown. The specimen was CD4+ T cells from PBMCs cultured without peptide, collected after COVID-19 vaccination. These receptors were collected from a human donor who received a COVID-19 vaccine.

The CDR3 protein is CASSDLAGAGEQYF. The CDR3 region has the DNA TGTGCCAGCAGCGACCTAGCGGGGGCGGGAGAGCAGTACTTC. V is TRBV7-2 and J is TRBJ2-7; TRBD2 matches 10 bases. The J segment lost 7 bases and the V segment lost 5 bases, leaving 8 bases of the junction unmatched. Germline V gene sequence: CDR1 SGHTA, CDR2 FQGNSA. The CDR3 is 14 amino acids.

Only a few counts were recorded for this clone. The chain links TRBV19 to TRBJ1-2; possibly TRBD1 for D (5 bases). V lost 5 bases and J lost 7, with 14 bases in between. Germline V CDR1 and CDR2: LNHDA, SQIVND (reference sequence). This CDR3 is 13 amino acids long. CDR3 sequence (DNA): TGTGCCAGTAGTCTCCCAGGGAATTCTGGCTACACCTTC. Translation: CASSLPGNSGYTF.

The CDR3 is CASSPVNQPQHF. The CDR3 DNA follows: TGTGCCAGCAGTCCGGTAAATCAGCCCCAGCATTTT. The genes are TRBV6-5 and TRBJ1-5; D not resolved. The CDR3 spans 12 residues. The V end lost 5 bases, the J end lost 4 bases, and 6 bases lay between the germline ends. Per germline, CDR1 MNHEY and CDR2 SVGAGI.

The chain uses TRBV7-9 and TRBJ1-1; perhaps TRBD1 as D (6 bases). CDR1 is SEHNR and CDR2 is FQNEAQ in the germline V gene (reference sequence). Trimming took 3 bases from V and 1 from J, leaving 9 bases between them. The CDR3 extends over 14 amino acids. The CDR3 loop is CASSFGGANTEAFF. The CDR3 DNA reads TGTGCCAGCAGCTTCGGGGGGGCGAACACTGAAGCTTTCTTT.

V and J are TRBV4-2 and TRBJ2-7; 9 nucleotides agree with TRBD1. The V gene end was trimmed by 4 bases and the J gene end by 4 bases; junction bases not matched to a gene: 11. Germline V gives CDR1 LGHNA, CDR2 YNFKEQ. The CDR3 totals 16 residues. CDR3 DNA: TGTGCCAGCAGCCGAACCGACAGGGGGGTTTCATACGAGCAGTACTTC. Its protein is CASSRTDRGVSYEQYF.

This sequence joins TRBV5-1 and TRBJ2-5; 9 bases map to TRBD1. The CDR3 contains 16 residues. V was pared by 0 bases and J by 5 bases, with 8 bases of the junction left unmatched. The germline V gene encodes CDR1 SGHRS and CDR2 YFSETQ. The CDR3 loop reads CASSLASGQGMETQYF. Written as DNA, the CDR3 is TGCGCCAGCAGCTTGGCCAGTGGACAGGGGATGGAGACCCAGTACTTC.

This chain links TRBV19 with TRBJ2-7; 8 bases are shared with TRBD1. The CDR3 totals 15 residues. Losses at the gene ends were 4 bases for V and 4 bases for J; bases not matched to a gene: 9. CDR1 is LNHDA, CDR2 SQIVND, per germline (reference sequence). CDR3 coding DNA: TGTGCCAGTAGTACCCCCGGACAGGGTGGGTACGAGCAGTACTTC. Amino acids: CASSTPGQGGYEQYF.

The genes are TRBV2 and TRBJ2-7; TRBD1 agrees at 9 bases. CDR1 and CDR2 from the germline V gene are SNHLY and FYNNEI. The CDR3 loop spans 14 amino acids. The trim removed 7 bases at V and 1 base at J, leaving 5 bases unmatched. CDR3 in amino acids: CASISGTGSYEQYF. Here the CDR3 DNA reads TGTGCCAGCATCTCCGGGACAGGGTCCTACGAGCAGTACTTC.

This clone was seen a handful of times. The gene calls are TRBV5-1 and TRBJ1-5; D is perhaps TRBD1 (5 bases). Germline lookup yields CDR1 SGHRS and CDR2 YFSETQ. This CDR3 has 13 residues. V was shortened by 5 bases and J by 5 bases, with 11 bases between the two germline ends. The CDR3 here is CASSLRGDQPQHF. DNA for the CDR3: TGCGCCAGCAGTCTGAGGGGAGATCAGCCCCAGCATTTT.